The source of this T cell receptor beta chain is a study of cytomegalovirus exposure and HLA in healthy donors. Study-wide results and limits: A missense variant in DCLRE1C was later tied to TCR beta V- and J-gene trimming. Association of some 18,000 TCR beta sequences with HLA alleles was found at 0.05 false discovery rate in a later analysis.

This CDR3 region has 16 residues. The V gene's germline CDR1 is MNHNY and CDR2 SVGAGI (reference sequence). Trimming removed 2 bases from V and 2 bases from J; junction bases left unmatched: 6. Regarding this clone: Its antigen is as yet unknown.

The primer mix had 60 Vbeta and 13 Jbeta primers. Sequencing used immunoSEQ multiplex PCR; TCRdb keeps in-frame clones, though not all of them. The sample includes about 200,000 clones, roughly 90% of them seen just once. J is TRBJ2-3 and V is TRBV6-6; TRBD2 matches 8 bases. Material: PBMCs. The clonotype was recovered from a woman in her 30s in good health and CMV-seronegative. The CDR3 sequence is CASSYRSAGVTDTQYF. The CDR3 DNA is TGTGCCAGCAGTTACAGGTCAGCGGGGGTCACAGATACGCAGTATTTT.